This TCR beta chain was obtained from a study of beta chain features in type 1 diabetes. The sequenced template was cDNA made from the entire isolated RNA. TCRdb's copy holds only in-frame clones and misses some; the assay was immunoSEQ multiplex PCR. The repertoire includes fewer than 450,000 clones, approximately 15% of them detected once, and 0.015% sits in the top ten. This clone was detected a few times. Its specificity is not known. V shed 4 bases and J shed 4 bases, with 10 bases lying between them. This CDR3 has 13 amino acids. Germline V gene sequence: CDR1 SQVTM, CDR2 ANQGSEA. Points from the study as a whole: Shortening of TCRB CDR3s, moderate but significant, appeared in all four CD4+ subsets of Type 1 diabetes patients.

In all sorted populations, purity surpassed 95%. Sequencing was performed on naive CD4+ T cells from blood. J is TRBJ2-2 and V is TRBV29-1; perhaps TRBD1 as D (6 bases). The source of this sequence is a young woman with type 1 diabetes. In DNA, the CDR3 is TGCAGCGTTGGGGCAGGGGTCACCGGGGAGCTGTTTTTT. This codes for CSVGAGVTGELFF.